Presented here are 14 T cell receptor beta chains from one specimen sequenced in a study of blood T cell repertoires in COVID-19. Method: immunoSEQ multiplex PCR; TCRdb's copy keeps in-frame clones and lacks some. The table has 65,000 to 75,000 clones, about 86% seen once. The specimen was peripheral blood. The source is a woman in her sixties or seventies with acute or convalescent COVID-19.

The chain combines TRBV12-3 or TRBV12-4 with TRBJ1-1; no definite D call. V was clipped by 7 bases and J by 1 base, with 10 bases between them. The CDR3 covers 13 residues. CDR3 DNA: TGTGCCAGCATAGGACTTCCGAACACTGAAGCTTTCTTT. Translation: CASIGLPNTEAFF.

This clone appeared a single time. The chain combines TRBV7-9 with TRBJ2-7; D is perhaps TRBD2 (7 bases). In germline, CDR1 is SEHNR, CDR2 FQNEAQ (reference sequence). The CDR3 extends over 16 amino acids. V was pared by 1 base and J by 0 bases, with 13 bases between. CDR3 residues: CASSLGRGASSYEQYF. CDR3 in DNA: TGTGCCAGCAGCTTAGGACGGGGGGCGAGCTCCTACGAGCAGTACTTC.

V and J are TRBV10-3 and TRBJ2-2; D unclear. The V gene's germline CDR1 is ENHRY and CDR2 SYGVKD. This CDR3 has 13 residues. V was pared by 8 bases and J by 5 bases, with 12 bases between. The CDR3 sequence is CAIRNRETGELFF. CDR3 coding DNA: TGTGCCATCCGCAACAGAGAGACCGGGGAGCTGTTTTTT.

V usage is TRBV7-9 and J usage is TRBJ1-1; possible D gene TRBD1, 6 bases. The CDR3 is 14 amino acids. The V end was cut by 4 bases, the J end by 6 bases, with 15 bases between. CDR1 is SEHNR and CDR2 is FQNEAQ in the germline V gene (reference sequence). CDR3 bases: TGTGCCAGCAGCTCTGGACAGAGACAACCTGAAGCTTTCTTT. Amino acids: CASSSGQRQPEAFF.

The chain carries TRBV12-3 or TRBV12-4 and TRBJ1-1; possible D gene TRBD1, 5 bases. CDR3 size: 13 residues. V was clipped by 8 bases and J by 2 bases, with 12 bases between them. Written as DNA, the CDR3 is TGTGCCAGCTGGACAAGGGGTAACACTGAAGCTTTCTTT. This gives the protein CASWTRGNTEAFF.

The CDR3 here is CASSLSAPESASTDTQYF. In DNA, the CDR3 is TGTGCCAGCAGTCTATCCGCCCCAGAATCCGCTAGCACAGATACGCAGTATTTT. The V and J genes are TRBV6-6 and TRBJ2-3; D not certain. This CDR3 has 18 amino acids. Trimming stripped 5 bases from V and 0 bases from J, with 21 bases between. Germline V gene data show CDR1 as MNHNY and CDR2 as SVGAGI (reference sequence).

The rearrangement links TRBV30 to TRBJ1-2; D possibly corresponds to TRBD1 (6 bases). Germline values: CDR1 GTSNPN, CDR2 SVGIG (reference sequence). The V gene lost 1 base and the J gene lost 3 bases, with 9 bases spanning the gap. The CDR3 spans 13 residues. The CDR3 nucleotides are TGTGCCTGGAGTGGGGGGCCAGACTATGGCTACACCTTC. This sequence encodes CAWSGGPDYGYTF.

This chain joins TRBV6-2 or TRBV6-3 and TRBJ2-3; TRBD1 is a possible D gene (6 bases). The CDR3 has 19 amino acids. The V gene lost 3 bases and the J gene lost 2 bases, with 24 bases spanning the gap. Germline CDR1 MNHEY, CDR2 SVGEGT. The CDR3 DNA reads as TGTGCCAGCAGTTATTCCCTATTCTCTCTTGGGGGCCTCACAGATACGCAGTATTTT. This sequence encodes CASSYSLFSLGGLTDTQYF.

CDR3 DNA: TGTGCCAGCAGCCAATTATCTAACACCGGGGAGCTGTTTTTT. Its translation is CASSQLSNTGELFF. This chain links TRBV14 with TRBJ2-2; D unresolved. V shed 2 bases and J shed 2 bases, with 6 bases lying between them. The V gene's germline CDR1 is SGHDN and CDR2 FVKESK. This CDR3 has 14 residues.

The chain's CDR3 is CASGQGTEAFF. CDR3 coding DNA: TGTGCCAGCGGACAGGGGACTGAAGCTTTCTTT. The rearrangement joins TRBV6-5 to TRBJ1-1, with 9 bases lining up with TRBD1. V was pared by 8 bases and J by 5 bases, with 0 bases of the junction left unmatched. CDR1 and CDR2 (germline): MNHEY, SVGAGI. CDR3 length: 11 amino acids.

CDR3 DNA sequence: TGTGCCAGCGGAGGGCAACCCCACACCTTC. This encodes CASGGQPHTF. The chain carries TRBV19 and TRBJ1-2; no definite D call. The CDR3 runs 10 residues. Germline-derived CDR1 and CDR2 are LNHDA and SQIVND (reference sequence). V lost 9 bases to trimming and J lost 12 bases, with 14 bases between them.

The V call is TRBV2, the J call TRBJ1-6; TRBD1 aligns across 8 bases. CDR1 SNHLY and CDR2 FYNNEI come from the germline V gene. This CDR3 has 13 residues. Unmatched junction bases numbered 4, after V lost 6 bases and J lost 9 bases. The CDR3, as DNA: TGTGCCAGCAGGGGACAGGAAGGTTCACCCCTCCACTTT. Translation: CASRGQEGSPLHF.

This clone appeared a few times. This chain joins TRBV9 and TRBJ2-1; weak D call: TRBD2 (6 bases). Germline loops: CDR1 SGDLS, CDR2 YYNGEE. This CDR3 has 13 amino acids. The V gene lost 4 bases and the J gene lost 9 bases, with 14 bases spanning the gap. CDR3 in DNA: TGTGCCAGCAGCCAGGACTGGCGGGGTGAGCAGTTCTTC. This gives the protein CASSQDWRGEQFF.

The table lists this clone with a few counts. This chain links TRBV19 with TRBJ2-1; 8 bases agree with TRBD2. Looked up from germline, CDR1 is LNHDA and CDR2 is SQIVND (reference sequence). The V and J ends lost 5 bases and 4 bases, in that order; junction bases with no gene match: 7. This CDR3 has 15 amino acids. CDR3 region: CASSSDSGMYNEQFF. In nucleotides, the CDR3 is TGTGCCAGTAGTTCCGATAGCGGGATGTACAATGAGCAGTTCTTC. Full variable domain (rest looked up from reference TRBV19 and TRBJ2-1): DGGITQSPKYLFRKEGQNVTLSCEQNLNHDAMYWYRQDPGQGLRLIYYSQIVNDFQKGDIAEGYSVSREKKESFPLTVTSAQKNPTAFYLCASSSDSGMYNEQFFGPGTRLTVL.